The rows below give T cell receptor beta chains drawn from one sample of a study of cytomegalovirus exposure and HLA in healthy donors. Profiled with immunoSEQ multiplex PCR; TCRdb holds only in-frame clones, not every one. The repertoire holds 120,000 or so clones, with 75% to 85% as singletons. The source material was PBMCs. These receptors were taken from a man aged 18 to 30 in good health and CMV-seronegative. CDR3s include the opening cysteine and the closing phenylalanine or tryptophan. Only some rows state a clone size, as once, few, many or a class for expanded clones.

NA	TRBV29-1	TRBJ2-5	CSVEGQGRETQYF
few	TRBV6-6	TRBJ2-2	CASSYGQGNTGELFF
NA	TRBV27	TRBJ1-5	CASSYQGVKDQPQHF
NA	TRBV30	TRBJ2-1	CAWSDYGPGDRHTYNEQFF
once	TRBV14	TRBJ2-2	CASSPLVNTGELFF
NA	TRBV11-1	TRBJ1-6	CASSRSGNNSPLHF
NA	TRBV2	TRBJ2-7	CASSPRGRKTYEQYF
NA	TRBV6-4	TRBJ1-6	CASSGTGDSPLHF
NA	TRBV7-2	TRBJ2-5	CASSPKASERETQYF
NA	TRBV11-3	TRBJ2-1	CASSLGADPGANYFEQFF
NA	TRBV19	TRBJ1-4	CASGPAGFKGINEKLFF
NA	TRBV6-1	TRBJ2-5	CASRAHLREEETQYF
NA	TRBV11-3	TRBJ2-2	CASSLGGRGAIGELFF